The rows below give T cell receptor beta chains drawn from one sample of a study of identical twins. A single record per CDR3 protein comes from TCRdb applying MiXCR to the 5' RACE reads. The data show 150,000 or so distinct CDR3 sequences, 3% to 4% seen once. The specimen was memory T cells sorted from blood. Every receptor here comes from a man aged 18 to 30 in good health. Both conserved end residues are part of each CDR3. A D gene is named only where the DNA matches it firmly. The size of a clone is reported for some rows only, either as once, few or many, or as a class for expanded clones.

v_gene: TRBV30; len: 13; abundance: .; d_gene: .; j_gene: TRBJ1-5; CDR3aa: CAWSSHTNQPQHF; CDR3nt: TGTGCCTGGAGTTCACACACAAATCAGCCCCAGCATTTT
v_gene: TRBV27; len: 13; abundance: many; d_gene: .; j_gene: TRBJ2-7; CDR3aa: CASSLGTPERQYF; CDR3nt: TGTGCCAGCAGTTTGGGCACACCGGAACGGCAGTACTTC
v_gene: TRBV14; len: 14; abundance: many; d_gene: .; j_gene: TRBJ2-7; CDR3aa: CASTFGGSTYEQYF; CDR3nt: TGTGCCAGCACTTTCGGCGGTTCTACCTACGAGCAGTACTTC
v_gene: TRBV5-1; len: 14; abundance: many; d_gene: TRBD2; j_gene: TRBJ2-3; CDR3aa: CASSPRTSPDTQYF; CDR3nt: TGCGCCAGCAGCCCGCGGACTAGCCCAGATACGCAGTATTTT
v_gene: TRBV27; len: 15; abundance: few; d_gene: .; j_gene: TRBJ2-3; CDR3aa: CASSLSVGYTDTQYF; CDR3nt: TGTGCCAGCAGTTTATCCGTGGGATACACAGATACGCAGTATTTT
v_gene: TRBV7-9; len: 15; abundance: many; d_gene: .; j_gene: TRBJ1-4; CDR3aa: CASSFDRATNEKLFF; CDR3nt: TGTGCCAGCAGCTTCGACCGTGCAACTAATGAAAAACTGTTTTTT
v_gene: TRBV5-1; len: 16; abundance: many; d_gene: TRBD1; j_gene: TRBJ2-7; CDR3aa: CASSLEGTGGSYEQYF; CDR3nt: TGCGCCAGCAGCTTGGAGGGGACAGGAGGCTCCTACGAGCAGTACTTC
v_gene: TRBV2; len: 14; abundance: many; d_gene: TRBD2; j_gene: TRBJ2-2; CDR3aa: CASSGGRATGELFF; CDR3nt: TGTGCCAGCTCAGGCGGGAGGGCGACCGGGGAGCTGTTTTTT
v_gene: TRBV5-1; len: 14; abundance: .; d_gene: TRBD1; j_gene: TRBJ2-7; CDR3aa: CASRVDRGPYEQYF; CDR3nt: TGCGCCAGCAGGGTGGACAGGGGACCCTACGAGCAGTACTTC
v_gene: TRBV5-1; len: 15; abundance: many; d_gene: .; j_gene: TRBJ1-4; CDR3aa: CASSLAGQGPEKLFF; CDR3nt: TGCGCCAGCAGCTTGGCCGGGCAGGGCCCTGAAAAACTGTTTTTT
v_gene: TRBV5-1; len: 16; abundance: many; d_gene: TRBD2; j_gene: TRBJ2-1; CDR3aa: CASSRSGAGVRNEQFF; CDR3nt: TGCGCCAGCAGCCGATCGGGAGCGGGAGTAAGGAATGAGCAGTTCTTC
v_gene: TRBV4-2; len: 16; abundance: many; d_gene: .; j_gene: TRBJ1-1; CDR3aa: CASSHPGAGRDTEVFF; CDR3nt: TGTGCCAGCAGCCACCCCGGTGCGGGGAGAGACACTGAAGTTTTCTTT
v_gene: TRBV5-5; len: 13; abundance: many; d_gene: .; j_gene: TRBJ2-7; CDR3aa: CASSLEQIYEQYF; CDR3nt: TGTGCCAGCAGCTTGGAACAGATCTACGAGCAGTACTTC
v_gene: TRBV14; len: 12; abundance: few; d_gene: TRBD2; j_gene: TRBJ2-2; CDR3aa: CASSRGGGELFF; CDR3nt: TGTGCCAGCAGCCGCGGGGGCGGGGAGCTGTTTTTT
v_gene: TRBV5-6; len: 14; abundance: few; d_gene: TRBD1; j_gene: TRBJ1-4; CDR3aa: CASSEGQGTSKLFF; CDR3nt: TGTGCCAGCAGCGAAGGACAGGGTACATCAAAACTGTTTTTT
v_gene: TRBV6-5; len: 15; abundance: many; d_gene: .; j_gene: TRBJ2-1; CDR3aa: CASSYGAGPYNEQFF; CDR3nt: TGTGCCAGCAGTTACGGAGCGGGTCCATACAATGAGCAGTTCTTC
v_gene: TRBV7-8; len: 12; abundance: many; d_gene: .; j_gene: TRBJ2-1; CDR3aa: CASTSGGNEQFF; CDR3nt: TGTGCCAGCACCAGTGGCGGTAATGAGCAGTTCTTC
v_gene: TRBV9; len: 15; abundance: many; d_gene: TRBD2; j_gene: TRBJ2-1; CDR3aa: CASSVWTSAYNEQFF; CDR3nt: TGTGCCAGCAGCGTATGGACTAGCGCCTACAATGAGCAGTTCTTC
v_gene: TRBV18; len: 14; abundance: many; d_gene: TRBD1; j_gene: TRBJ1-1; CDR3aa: CASSEGQGNTEAFF; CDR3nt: TGTGCCAGCTCAGAGGGACAGGGGAACACTGAAGCTTTCTTT
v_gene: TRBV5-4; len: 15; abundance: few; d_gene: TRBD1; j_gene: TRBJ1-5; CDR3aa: CASSLGGQSSGPQHF; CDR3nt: TGTGCCAGCAGCTTGGGGGGACAGAGTTCCGGGCCCCAGCATTTT
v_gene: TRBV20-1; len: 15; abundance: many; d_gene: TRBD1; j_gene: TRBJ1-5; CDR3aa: CSASHDRGEGQPQHF; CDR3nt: TGCAGTGCCAGCCATGACAGGGGAGAGGGTCAGCCCCAGCATTTT
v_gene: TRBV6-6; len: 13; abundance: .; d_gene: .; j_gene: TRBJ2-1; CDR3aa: CASSSRGRNEQFF; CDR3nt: TGTGCCAGCAGCTCCCGGGGGCGTAATGAGCAGTTCTTC
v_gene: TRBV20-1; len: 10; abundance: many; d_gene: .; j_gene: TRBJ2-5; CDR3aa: CSALQETQYF; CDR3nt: TGCAGTGCCCTCCAAGAGACCCAGTACTTC
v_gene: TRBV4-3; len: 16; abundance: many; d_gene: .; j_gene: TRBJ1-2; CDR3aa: CASSQDRGAGYYGYTF; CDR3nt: TGCGCCAGCAGCCAAGATCGGGGGGCAGGGTACTATGGCTACACCTTC
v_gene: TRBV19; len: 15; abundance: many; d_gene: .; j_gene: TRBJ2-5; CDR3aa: CASSPRAQRGETQYF; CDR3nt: TGTGCCAGTAGCCCTCGGGCCCAAAGGGGAGAGACCCAGTACTTC
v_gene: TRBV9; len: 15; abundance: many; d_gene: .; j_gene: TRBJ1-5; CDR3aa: CASSVGELSNQPQHF; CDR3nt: TGTGCCAGCAGCGTAGGCGAGCTATCCAATCAGCCCCAGCATTTT
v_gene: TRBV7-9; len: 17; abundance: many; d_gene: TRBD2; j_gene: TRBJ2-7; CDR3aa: CASSKTVTSGTFDEQYF; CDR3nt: TGTGCCAGCAGCAAGACAGTTACTAGCGGGACCTTCGACGAGCAGTACTTC
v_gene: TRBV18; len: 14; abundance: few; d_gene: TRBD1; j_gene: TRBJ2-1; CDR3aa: CASSRQGRIDEQFF; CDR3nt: TGTGCCAGCTCACGACAGGGGCGGATTGATGAGCAGTTCTTC
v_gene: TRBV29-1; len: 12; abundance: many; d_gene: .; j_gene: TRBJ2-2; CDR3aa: CSVGMASGELFF; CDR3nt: TGCAGCGTTGGCATGGCCTCCGGGGAGCTGTTTTTT
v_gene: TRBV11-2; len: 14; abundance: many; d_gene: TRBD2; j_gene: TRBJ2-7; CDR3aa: CASRDSGRAYEQYF; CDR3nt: TGTGCCAGCAGGGATAGCGGGAGGGCCTACGAGCAGTACTTC
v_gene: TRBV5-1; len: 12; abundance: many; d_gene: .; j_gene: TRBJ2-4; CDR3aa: CASSPDQNIQYF; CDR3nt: TGCGCCAGCAGCCCGGACCAGAACATTCAGTACTTC
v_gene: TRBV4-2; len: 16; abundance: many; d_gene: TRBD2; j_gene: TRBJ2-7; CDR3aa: CASRLTGTTPNYEQYF; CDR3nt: TGTGCCAGCAGATTGACCGGGACTACCCCCAACTACGAGCAGTACTTC
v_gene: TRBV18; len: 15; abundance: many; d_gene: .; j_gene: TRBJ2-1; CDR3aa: CASSLYVGLFNEQFF; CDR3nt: TGTGCCAGCTCACTCTACGTGGGGCTTTTCAATGAGCAGTTCTTC
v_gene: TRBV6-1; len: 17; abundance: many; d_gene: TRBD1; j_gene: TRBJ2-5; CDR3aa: CASSPIPRNRGEETQYF; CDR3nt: TGTGCCAGCAGTCCGATCCCTCGGAACAGGGGGGAGGAGACCCAGTACTTC
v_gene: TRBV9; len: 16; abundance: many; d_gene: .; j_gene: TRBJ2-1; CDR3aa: CASSVRGGGSYNEQFF; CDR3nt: TGTGCCAGCAGCGTAAGGGGAGGCGGCTCCTACAATGAGCAGTTCTTC
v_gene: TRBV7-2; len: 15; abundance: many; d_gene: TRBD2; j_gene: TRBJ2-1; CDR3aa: CASSLGGILAGVQFF; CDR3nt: TGTGCCAGCAGCTTAGGTGGGATACTAGCGGGAGTTCAGTTCTTC
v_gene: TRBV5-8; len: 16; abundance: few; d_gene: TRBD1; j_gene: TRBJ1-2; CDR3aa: CASSSYPGQLNYGYTF; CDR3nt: TGTGCCAGCAGCTCCTACCCGGGACAGCTTAACTATGGCTACACCTTC
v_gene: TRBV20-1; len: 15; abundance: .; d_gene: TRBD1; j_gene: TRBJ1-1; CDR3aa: CSARDRVGGRIEAFF; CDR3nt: TGCAGTGCTAGAGATCGCGTAGGGGGCAGGATAGAAGCTTTCTTT